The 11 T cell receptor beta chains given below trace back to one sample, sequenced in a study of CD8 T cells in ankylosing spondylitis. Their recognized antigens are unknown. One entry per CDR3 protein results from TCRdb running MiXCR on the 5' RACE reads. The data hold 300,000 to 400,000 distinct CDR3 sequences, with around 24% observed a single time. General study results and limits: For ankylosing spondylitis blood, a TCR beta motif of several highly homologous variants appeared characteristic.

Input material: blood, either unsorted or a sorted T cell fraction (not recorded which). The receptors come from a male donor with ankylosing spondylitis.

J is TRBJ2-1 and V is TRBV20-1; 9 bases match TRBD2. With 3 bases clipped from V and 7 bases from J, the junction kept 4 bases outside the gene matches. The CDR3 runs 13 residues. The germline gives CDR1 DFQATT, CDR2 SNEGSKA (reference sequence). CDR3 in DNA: TGCAGTGCTAGGGCTAGCGGGACGAATGAGCAGTTCTTC. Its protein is CSARASGTNEQFF.

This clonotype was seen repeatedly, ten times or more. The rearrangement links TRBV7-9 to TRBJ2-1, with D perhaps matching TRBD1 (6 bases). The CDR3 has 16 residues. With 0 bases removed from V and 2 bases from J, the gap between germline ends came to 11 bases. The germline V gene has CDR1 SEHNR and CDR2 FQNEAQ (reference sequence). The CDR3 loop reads CASSLAWTAAYNEQFF. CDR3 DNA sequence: TGTGCCAGCAGCTTAGCGTGGACAGCTGCCTACAATGAGCAGTTCTTC.

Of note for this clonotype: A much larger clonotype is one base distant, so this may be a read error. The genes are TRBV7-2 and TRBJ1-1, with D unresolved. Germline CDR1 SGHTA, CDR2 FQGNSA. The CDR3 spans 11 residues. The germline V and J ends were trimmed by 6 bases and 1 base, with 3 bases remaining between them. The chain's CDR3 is CASSKNTEAFF. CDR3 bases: TGTGCCAGCAGTAAGAACACTGAAGCTTTCTTT.

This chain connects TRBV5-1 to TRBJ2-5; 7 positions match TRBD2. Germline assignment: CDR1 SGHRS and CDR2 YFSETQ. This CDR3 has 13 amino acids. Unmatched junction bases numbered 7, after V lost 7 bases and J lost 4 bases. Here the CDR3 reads CASRLGGIETQYF. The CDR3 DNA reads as TGCGCCAGCCGCCTCGGGGGGATAGAGACCCAGTACTTC.

The CDR3 spells CASQGRERQPQHF. The CDR3 DNA follows: TGTGCCAGCCAGGGCCGAGAACGACAGCCCCAGCATTTT. This rearrangement joins TRBV28 to TRBJ1-5; maybe TRBD1 (5 bases). The CDR3 contains 13 residues. Trimming took off 8 bases at V and 7 bases at J, with 15 bases between the two ends. Germline lookup yields CDR1 MDHEN and CDR2 SYDVKM.

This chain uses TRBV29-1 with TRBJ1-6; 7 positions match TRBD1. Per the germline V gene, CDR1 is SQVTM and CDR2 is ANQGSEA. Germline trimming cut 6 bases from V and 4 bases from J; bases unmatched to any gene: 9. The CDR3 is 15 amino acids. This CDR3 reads CSVSLDRSYNSPLHF. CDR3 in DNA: TGCAGCGTCTCCCTGGACAGGAGTTATAATTCACCCCTCCACTTT.

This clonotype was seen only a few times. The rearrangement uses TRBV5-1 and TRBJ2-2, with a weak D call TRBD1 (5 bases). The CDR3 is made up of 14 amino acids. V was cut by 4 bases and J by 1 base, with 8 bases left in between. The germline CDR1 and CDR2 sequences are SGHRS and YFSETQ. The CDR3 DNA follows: TGCGCCAGCAGCCCAACAGGGAACACCGGGGAGCTGTTTTTT. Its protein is CASSPTGNTGELFF.

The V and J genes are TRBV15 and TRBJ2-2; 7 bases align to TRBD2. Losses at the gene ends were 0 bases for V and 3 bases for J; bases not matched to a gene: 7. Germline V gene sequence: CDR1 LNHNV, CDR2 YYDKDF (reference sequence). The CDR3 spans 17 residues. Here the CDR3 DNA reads TGTGCCACCAGCAGAGATCCTAGCGGAGGGGACACCGGGGAGCTGTTTTTT. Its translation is CATSRDPSGGDTGELFF.

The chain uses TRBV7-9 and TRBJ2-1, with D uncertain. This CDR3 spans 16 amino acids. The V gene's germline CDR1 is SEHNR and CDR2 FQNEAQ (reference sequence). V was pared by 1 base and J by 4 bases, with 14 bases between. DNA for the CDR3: TGTGCCAGCAGCTTAGGCACAGACGGCTTATACAATGAGCAGTTCTTC. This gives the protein CASSLGTDGLYNEQFF.

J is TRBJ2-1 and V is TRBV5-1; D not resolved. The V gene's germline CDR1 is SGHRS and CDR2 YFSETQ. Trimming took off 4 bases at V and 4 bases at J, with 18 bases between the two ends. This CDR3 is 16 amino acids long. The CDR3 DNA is TGCGCCAGCAGCATCCTAATCCCGGACGGTTACAATGAGCAGTTCTTC. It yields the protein CASSILIPDGYNEQFF.

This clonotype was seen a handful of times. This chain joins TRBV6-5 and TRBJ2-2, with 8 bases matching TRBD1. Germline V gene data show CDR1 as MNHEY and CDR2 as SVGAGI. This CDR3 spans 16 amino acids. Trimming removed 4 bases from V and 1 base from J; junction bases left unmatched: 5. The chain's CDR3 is CASSWQDRVNTGELFF. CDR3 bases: TGTGCCAGCAGTTGGCAGGACAGGGTGAACACCGGGGAGCTGTTTTTT.